This T cell receptor beta chain appears in the sequencing data of a study of blood T cells in healthy people across ages. Together with a sample-barcoded 5' primer, a J-beta primer mix was included in a second PCR lasting roughly 6 to 12 cycles. TCRdb re-called the 5' RACE reads through MiXCR, storing one row per CDR3 protein. The table lists approximately 800,000 distinct CDR3 sequences, 20% to 25% of them singletons. V lost 3 bases and J lost 4; bases outside the gene matches: 17. CDR1 DFQATT and CDR2 SNEGSKA come from the germline V gene (reference sequence). This CDR3 is 17 amino acids long. The same data also went into a second study, on T cells of mothers and their children.

The TCR originated in a boy between 10 and 17 years old in good health. The sequenced sample was blood. V is TRBV20-1 and J is TRBJ2-7; 8 bases line up with TRBD2. CDR3: CSARSRDGRALRYEQYF. DNA of the CDR3: TGCAGTGCTAGGTCCAGAGACGGGAGGGCCCTTCGTTACGAGCAGTACTTC.